This T cell receptor (beta chain) comes out of a study of CD8+CD57+ T cells in acquired aplastic anemia. Study at large: Sorted CD4+ and CD8+ cell DNA averaged about 3 ug. Healthy donors gave about 10 million reads on average for CD4+ cells. Study-level findings and limits: The CD8+ Simpson's diversity of patients and controls was not significantly different. Between patients and controls, approximately 29 CD8+ CDR3 sequences were found in common.

This clonotype was recorded at least ten times. Antigen specificity is unknown. CDR3 and TCR beta VDJ profiling relied on a genomic DNA template. TCRdb reanalysed the reads using MiXCR and keeps one entry per CDR3 protein. The profile shows 200,000 to 250,000 distinct CDR3 sequences, approximately 60% of them singletons. The receptor comes from a human donor in good health. The specimen sequenced was sorted CD4+, CD8+, or CD8+CD57+ T cells (not recorded which) from PBMCs.

The chain's CDR3 is CASSSGLASYNEQFF. CDR3 DNA sequence: TGTGCCAGCAGTTCTGGACTAGCTTCCTACAATGAGCAGTTCTTC. The rearrangement uses TRBV7-6 and TRBJ2-1, with 8 bases fitting TRBD2. V was pared by 6 bases and J by 1 base, with 5 bases of the junction left unmatched. Germline V lookup: CDR1 SGHVS, CDR2 FNYEAQ. The CDR3 runs to 15 residues.